Listed below are T cell receptor beta chains from one sample, sequenced in a study of blood T cell repertoires in COVID-19. Sequencing used immunoSEQ multiplex PCR; TCRdb keeps in-frame clones, though not all of them. The top ten clones hold roughly 8% of a sample with around 160,000 clones, approximately 85% of them seen once. The sequenced sample consisted of peripheral blood. The receptors were sampled from a woman in her sixties or seventies with COVID-19, enrolled during active disease. Both conserved end residues are part of each CDR3. Fields, in order: CDR3 length, V gene, J gene, clone size, D gene, CDR3 protein, CDR3 DNA. A D gene is named only where the DNA matches it firmly. Clone size, where shown, is once, few, many, or a class for clones that have expanded.

len: 11
v_gene: TRBV28
j_gene: TRBJ1-2
abundance: NA
d_gene: NA
CDR3aa: CASSSPGGYTF
CDR3nt: TGTGCCAGCAGTTCCCCGGGGGGCTACACCTTC

len: 15
v_gene: TRBV19
j_gene: TRBJ2-7
abundance: NA
d_gene: TRBD1
CDR3aa: CASSAGTGDLYEQYF
CDR3nt: TGTGCCAGTAGCGCCGGGACAGGGGACTTATACGAGCAGTACTTC

len: 14
v_gene: TRBV6-8
j_gene: TRBJ1-1
abundance: few
d_gene: NA
CDR3aa: CASSYVGGNTEAFF
CDR3nt: TGTGCCAGCAGTTACGTTGGCGGGAACACTGAAGCTTTCTTT

len: 13
v_gene: TRBV11-2
j_gene: TRBJ1-1
abundance: NA
d_gene: NA
CDR3aa: CASTIQGGTEAFF
CDR3nt: TGTGCCAGCACCATCCAAGGGGGCACTGAAGCTTTCTTT

len: 15
v_gene: TRBV5-1
j_gene: TRBJ1-3
abundance: NA
d_gene: NA
CDR3aa: CASSVGQSSGNTIYF
CDR3nt: TGCGCCAGCAGTGTGGGCCAGAGCTCTGGAAACACCATATATTTT

len: 14
v_gene: TRBV11-2
j_gene: TRBJ2-1
abundance: NA
d_gene: TRBD1
CDR3aa: CASSPGTGLNEQFF
CDR3nt: TGTGCCAGCAGCCCCGGGACAGGGCTCAATGAGCAGTTCTTC

len: 18
v_gene: TRBV3-1/TRBV3-2
j_gene: TRBJ2-3
abundance: NA
d_gene: TRBD2
CDR3aa: CASSQRLAGGQSTDTQYF
CDR3nt: TGTGCCAGCAGCCAGCGACTAGCGGGGGGGCAGAGCACAGATACGCAGTATTTT

len: 14
v_gene: TRBV18
j_gene: TRBJ2-3
abundance: few
d_gene: TRBD1
CDR3aa: CASSPRQGTDTQYF
CDR3nt: TGTGCCAGCTCACCGAGACAGGGAACAGATACGCAGTATTTT

len: 15
v_gene: TRBV27
j_gene: TRBJ2-7
abundance: NA
d_gene: TRBD1
CDR3aa: CASSLPGQAVYEQYF
CDR3nt: TGTGCCAGCAGTTTACCGGGACAGGCGGTCTACGAGCAGTACTTC

len: 14
v_gene: TRBV6-7
j_gene: TRBJ1-5
abundance: NA
d_gene: TRBD1
CDR3aa: CAITTGGTNQPQHF
CDR3nt: TGTGCCATCACCACAGGGGGCACGAATCAGCCCCAGCATTTT

len: 13
v_gene: TRBV28
j_gene: TRBJ1-1
abundance: NA
d_gene: TRBD1
CDR3aa: CASSFQGVTEAFF
CDR3nt: TGTGCCAGCAGTTTCCAGGGGGTCACTGAAGCTTTCTTT

len: 16
v_gene: TRBV6-1
j_gene: TRBJ2-1
abundance: NA
d_gene: TRBD1
CDR3aa: CASSGYGTENYNEQFF
CDR3nt: TGTGCCAGCAGTGGTTACGGGACAGAAAACTACAATGAGCAGTTCTTC

len: 17
v_gene: TRBV29-1
j_gene: TRBJ1-5
abundance: NA
d_gene: TRBD1
CDR3aa: CSVRTGLTGSRDQPQHF
CDR3nt: TGCAGCGTCCGGACAGGGCTAACCGGGAGCAGGGATCAGCCCCAGCATTTT

len: 14
v_gene: TRBV2
j_gene: TRBJ2-1
abundance: once
d_gene: NA
CDR3aa: CASRVGQPYNEQFF
CDR3nt: TGTGCCAGCAGGGTGGGGCAGCCCTACAATGAGCAGTTCTTC

len: 14
v_gene: TRBV30
j_gene: TRBJ1-5
abundance: NA
d_gene: NA
CDR3aa: CAWSPTGTSQPQHF
CDR3nt: TGTGCCTGGAGTCCCACAGGGACGAGTCAGCCCCAGCATTTT

len: 13
v_gene: TRBV7-9
j_gene: TRBJ2-1
abundance: NA
d_gene: TRBD2
CDR3aa: CASSPPRLALQFF
CDR3nt: TGTGCCAGCAGCCCCCCTAGACTAGCGTTGCAGTTCTTC

len: 14
v_gene: TRBV18
j_gene: TRBJ2-7
abundance: NA
d_gene: TRBD1
CDR3aa: CASSPRGPSYEQYF
CDR3nt: TGTGCCAGCTCGCCGAGGGGGCCGTCGTACGAGCAGTACTTC

len: 16
v_gene: TRBV10-3
j_gene: TRBJ2-7
abundance: NA
d_gene: TRBD1
CDR3aa: CAISEPGTGENYEQYF
CDR3nt: TGTGCCATCAGTGAGCCCGGGACAGGGGAAAACTACGAGCAGTACTTC

len: 15
v_gene: TRBV7-2
j_gene: TRBJ1-5
abundance: NA
d_gene: TRBD1
CDR3aa: CASSPGGTVNQPQHF
CDR3nt: TGTGCCAGCAGCCCGGGCGGGACAGTCAATCAGCCCCAGCATTTT

len: 14
v_gene: TRBV6-5
j_gene: TRBJ2-7
abundance: NA
d_gene: TRBD2
CDR3aa: CASSYSTSGYEQYF
CDR3nt: TGTGCCAGCAGTTACTCGACTAGCGGCTACGAGCAGTACTTC

len: 14
v_gene: TRBV4-3
j_gene: TRBJ1-2
abundance: once
d_gene: TRBD1
CDR3aa: CASSQNTGTDGYTF
CDR3nt: TGCGCCAGCAGCCAGAACACCGGGACAGATGGCTACACCTTC

len: 16
v_gene: TRBV9
j_gene: TRBJ2-1
abundance: NA
d_gene: NA
CDR3aa: CASSVPRRGDPNEQFF
CDR3nt: TGTGCCAGCAGCGTCCCCCGCCGCGGGGATCCGAATGAGCAGTTCTTC

len: 14
v_gene: TRBV29-1
j_gene: TRBJ1-1
abundance: NA
d_gene: TRBD1
CDR3aa: CSVRKQGFDTEAFF
CDR3nt: TGCAGCGTTCGGAAACAGGGGTTTGACACTGAAGCTTTCTTT

len: 13
v_gene: TRBV28
j_gene: TRBJ1-1
abundance: NA
d_gene: NA
CDR3aa: CASTPGENTEAFF
CDR3nt: TGTGCCAGCACCCCAGGGGAGAACACTGAAGCTTTCTTT

len: 15
v_gene: TRBV21-1
j_gene: TRBJ2-2
abundance: NA
d_gene: NA
CDR3aa: CASSNRDTNTGELFF
CDR3nt: TGTGCCAGCAGCAACCGGGACACGAACACCGGGGAGCTGTTTTTT

len: 17
v_gene: TRBV5-8
j_gene: TRBJ2-1
abundance: NA
d_gene: TRBD2
CDR3aa: CASSPPSGVSSYNEQFF
CDR3nt: TGTGCCAGCAGCCCCCCCAGCGGGGTAAGCTCCTACAATGAGCAGTTCTTC

len: 15
v_gene: TRBV4-1
j_gene: TRBJ1-3
abundance: NA
d_gene: NA
CDR3aa: CASRPAAGTGNTIYF
CDR3nt: TGCGCCAGCAGGCCCGCAGCAGGGACTGGAAACACCATATATTTT

len: 14
v_gene: TRBV10-3
j_gene: TRBJ2-7
abundance: NA
d_gene: NA
CDR3aa: CAISTPPGNYEQYF
CDR3nt: TGTGCCATCAGCACTCCTCCCGGGAACTACGAGCAGTACTTC

len: 15
v_gene: TRBV19
j_gene: TRBJ1-1
abundance: NA
d_gene: TRBD1
CDR3aa: CASSTGTGGASEAFF
CDR3nt: TGTGCCAGTAGTACGGGGACAGGGGGCGCCTCCGAAGCTTTCTTT

len: 16
v_gene: TRBV7-3
j_gene: TRBJ2-2
abundance: NA
d_gene: NA
CDR3aa: CASSSTSGNRAGELFF
CDR3nt: TGTGCCAGCAGCTCGACCTCGGGCAACAGGGCCGGGGAGCTGTTTTTT

len: 18
v_gene: TRBV14
j_gene: TRBJ1-2
abundance: NA
d_gene: TRBD1
CDR3aa: CASSQALSNRGRPYGYTF
CDR3nt: TGTGCCAGCAGCCAAGCTCTGTCTAACAGGGGGCGCCCCTATGGCTACACCTTC

len: 15
v_gene: TRBV6-6
j_gene: TRBJ2-3
abundance: NA
d_gene: TRBD1
CDR3aa: CASTHRGASTDTQYF
CDR3nt: TGTGCCAGCACCCACAGGGGGGCTAGCACAGATACGCAGTATTTT

len: 15
v_gene: TRBV5-5
j_gene: TRBJ1-2
abundance: NA
d_gene: TRBD1
CDR3aa: CASSLGQASNYGYTF
CDR3nt: TGTGCCAGCAGTTTAGGACAGGCCTCTAACTATGGCTACACCTTC

len: 13
v_gene: TRBV7-9
j_gene: TRBJ2-7
abundance: NA
d_gene: TRBD2
CDR3aa: CASSPRGRDEQYF
CDR3nt: TGTGCCAGCAGCCCCCGGGGGAGGGACGAGCAGTACTTC

len: 15
v_gene: TRBV11-2
j_gene: TRBJ2-5
abundance: NA
d_gene: TRBD2
CDR3aa: CASSLGLAGDPAQYF
CDR3nt: TGTGCCAGCAGCTTAGGGCTAGCGGGGGATCCGGCCCAGTACTTC

len: 15
v_gene: TRBV7-8
j_gene: TRBJ2-5
abundance: NA
d_gene: TRBD2
CDR3aa: CASSLLSAGEETQYF
CDR3nt: TGTGCCAGCAGCTTATTGTCAGCGGGGGAAGAGACCCAGTACTTC

len: 16
v_gene: TRBV5-6
j_gene: TRBJ2-5
abundance: NA
d_gene: TRBD2
CDR3aa: CASSSDLAGEQETQYF
CDR3nt: TGTGCCAGCAGCTCAGACTTAGCGGGGGAGCAAGAGACCCAGTACTTC

len: 13
v_gene: TRBV4-2
j_gene: TRBJ1-1
abundance: NA
d_gene: NA
CDR3aa: CASSQDRDTEAFF
CDR3nt: TGTGCCAGCAGCCAAGATCGAGACACTGAAGCTTTCTTT

len: 17
v_gene: TRBV5-6
j_gene: TRBJ1-6
abundance: NA
d_gene: TRBD1
CDR3aa: CASSLDRGTVGPSPLHF
CDR3nt: TGTGCCAGCAGCTTGGACAGGGGGACAGTCGGCCCTTCACCCCTCCACTTT

len: 12
v_gene: TRBV3-1/TRBV3-2
j_gene: TRBJ1-6
abundance: few
d_gene: NA
CDR3aa: CASSYSNSPLHF
CDR3nt: TGTGCCAGCAGCTATAGTAATTCACCCCTCCACTTT

len: 15
v_gene: TRBV10-3
j_gene: TRBJ1-2
abundance: NA
d_gene: TRBD1
CDR3aa: CARGRQGAPFYGYTF
CDR3nt: TGTGCCAGGGGGCGACAGGGGGCCCCGTTCTATGGCTACACCTTC

len: 11
v_gene: TRBV20-1
j_gene: TRBJ1-1
abundance: NA
d_gene: TRBD1
CDR3aa: CSAPDRAEAFF
CDR3nt: TGCAGTGCCCCGGACAGGGCTGAAGCTTTCTTT